A single sample gave rise to the 30 T cell receptor beta chains below, sequenced in a study of tumor-infiltrating lymphocytes in primary liver carcinoma. RNA isolated from unsorted whole blood supplied the blood RNA, with germline DNA also extracted. Constant-region priming of approximately 500 ng total RNA yielded TCR beta cDNA. Modified slightly, ARM-PCR produced TCR beta libraries over three nested multiplex PCR rounds. Running 10 cycles apiece, the first two PCR rounds relied on TRBV1-TRBV30 forward primers together with a C-beta reverse primer. One entry per CDR3 protein results from TCRdb running MiXCR on the multiplex PCR reads. The sample comprises a few hundred thousand distinct CDR3 sequences, approximately 54% of which are singletons, and 15% to 20% rests with the top ten. The specimen sequenced was peripheral blood. These receptors came from a woman aged 30 to 39 with primary liver carcinoma and hepatitis B virus infection.

Concerning this clonotype itself: This could be a read error, since a much larger clone is one nucleotide away. The rearrangement joins TRBV29-1 to TRBJ1-2, with unresolved D. Between the trimmed V and J ends, which lost 6 bases and 10 bases, there was a span of 15 bases. The CDR3 has 11 amino acids. CDR1 and CDR2 from the germline V gene are SQVTM and ANQGSEA. The CDR3 reads CSVEHIRDYTF. For the CDR3, the DNA is TGCAGCGTGGAGCACATCCGAGACTACACCTTC.

In its sample, this clonotype was seen many times. The rearrangement links TRBV12-3 or TRBV12-4 to TRBJ2-5; D is possibly TRBD1 or TRBD2 (5 bases each). CDR3 length: 16 residues. Trimming removed 2 bases at V and 5 bases at J, with 18 bases between. CDR3 coding DNA: TGTGCCAGCAGTTTACACCCCAGTCGGGGCCGCGAGACCCAGTACTTC. It translates to CASSLHPSRGRETQYF.

This clonotype was recorded only once. Its ends do not fully match the called genes, so a read error is possible. V and J are TRBV4-2 and TRBJ2-7; a weak D match, TRBD2 (5 bases). CDR3 length: 13 residues. In germline, CDR1 is LGHNA, CDR2 YNFKEQ. The CDR3 region is CPSSQGLNYEQYF. The DNA of the CDR3 is TGTCCCAGCAGCCAAGGACTGAACTACGAGCAGTACTTC.

Concerning this clonotype itself: This may come from a read error, since a much larger clone is one base off. V is TRBV6-1 and J is TRBJ2-7, with TRBD2 matching 10 bases. Germline-derived CDR1 and CDR2 are MNHNS and SASEGT. V shed 4 bases, J shed 11 bases, and the junction held 14 bases outside the gene matches. This CDR3 is 15 amino acids long. The CDR3 region has the DNA TGTGCCAGCAGTGGATTGGCCCTAGCGGGAGTTAATGAGTACTTC. Protein sequence: CASSGLALAGVNEYF.

The chain combines TRBV12-3 or TRBV12-4 with TRBJ2-3; D could derive from TRBD1 or TRBD2 (6 bases each). This CDR3 comprises 16 residues. Trimming shortened V by 5 bases and J by 1 base, and 16 bases separated the two germline ends. The CDR3 region is CASSKSSRGGTDTQYF. DNA for the CDR3: TGTGCCAGCAGTAAGTCCTCGAGGGGGGGCACAGATACGCAGTATTTT.

With regard to this clonotype: The junction departs from germline at one end; a sequencing error may be responsible. This chain connects TRBV4-2 to TRBJ2-7; D perhaps matches TRBD1 (5 bases). Germline V gene data show CDR1 as LGHNA and CDR2 as YNFKEQ. CDR3 length: 17 residues. CDR3: CASSQELRAVTSYEQCF. The CDR3 DNA follows: TGTGCCAGCAGCCAAGAACTCAGGGCAGTAACATCCTACGAGCAGTGCTTC.

There are many counts of this clonotype. The chain carries TRBV12-3 or TRBV12-4 and TRBJ2-1, with 7 positions matching TRBD2. Losses at the gene ends were 6 bases for V and 6 bases for J; bases not matched to a gene: 8. The CDR3 contains 14 residues. The DNA for the CDR3 is TGTGCCAGCAGGACGGGCGGGAGAAGCAATGAGCAGTTCTTC. This codes for CASRTGGRSNEQFF.

This clonotype was detected a few times. CDR3 nucleotides: TGTGCCAGCAGCAGAAGACAGGGGGCCTCGGGACAGCCCCAGCATTTT. Protein: CASSRRQGASGQPQHF. The chain has TRBV5-6 and TRBJ1-5; 10 nucleotides line up with TRBD1. J lost 7 bases, V lost 4 bases, and 11 bases had no gene match. This CDR3 region has 16 residues. Germline V gene sequence: CDR1 SGHDT, CDR2 YYEEEE.

Concerning this clonotype: This CDR3 is missing its conserved last phenylalanine or tryptophan, likely due to a read error. The gene calls are TRBV11-2 and TRBJ2-7; D is ambiguous. This CDR3 has 13 amino acids. Germline-derived CDR1 and CDR2 are SGHAT and FQNNGV. Trimming stripped 7 bases from V and 3 bases from J, with 13 bases between. The CDR3 loop is CASKIVGNYEQYL. Written as DNA, the CDR3 is TGTGCCAGCAAGATTGTGGGGAACTACGAGCAGTACCTC.

The chain carries TRBV29-1 and TRBJ1-3, with 7 bases identical to TRBD1. CDR3 length: 14 amino acids. CDR1 and CDR2 (germline): SQVTM, ANQGSEA. J gave up 4 bases and V 6 bases, and 9 bases lay outside the gene matches. The CDR3 loop is CSVTNETGGNTIYF. CDR3 DNA sequence: TGCAGCGTCACTAACGAGACAGGGGGAAACACCATATATTTT.

On this clonotype itself: One end of the junction varies from germline; a read error may be responsible. The CDR3 DNA follows: TGTGACAGCAGCTCCCAAATGAGGGCAGGGGTCCGGTTCTTC. Translated: CDSSSQMRAGVRFF. The rearrangement joins TRBV11-2 to TRBJ2-1; the D gene is possibly TRBD1 (6 bases). Germline CDR1 reads SGHAT; CDR2 reads FQNNGV. This CDR3 has 14 amino acids.

Details on this clonotype: The conserved final phenylalanine or tryptophan is absent from the CDR3, which likely points to a read error. V is TRBV4-2 and J is TRBJ2-1; D unresolved. The V gene lost 7 bases and the J gene lost 5 bases, with 9 bases spanning the gap. CDR1 LGHNA and CDR2 YNFKEQ come from the germline V gene. The CDR3 contains 12 residues. The chain's CDR3 is CASTANNNEQFL. The CDR3 coding sequence is TGTGCCAGCACCGCCAATAACAATGAGCAGTTCTTA.

Points on this clonotype: A much larger clone differs by one base, so this may be a read error. The rearrangement links TRBV28 to TRBJ2-2; 11 bases agree with TRBD1. With 4 bases clipped from V and 3 bases from J, the junction kept 4 bases outside the gene matches. The CDR3 consists of 16 residues. Germline V gene data show CDR1 as MDHEN and CDR2 as SYDVKM. The DNA for the CDR3 is TGTGCCAGCAGTTGGACAGGGGGCGGACACACCGGGGAGCTGTTTTTT. It yields the protein CASSWTGGGHTGELFF.

On this clonotype: It may be a read error: a sequence one base away is much more abundant. The chain is built from TRBV11-2 and TRBJ1-2, with 8 positions matching TRBD1. Trimming took 5 bases from V and 7 from J; bases not matched to a gene: 9. Germline V CDR1 and CDR2: SGHAT, FQNNGV. CDR3 size: 14 residues. CDR3 sequence reads: CASSRAGGAAGYTF. In DNA form, the CDR3 reads TGTGCCAGCAGCCGGGCAGGGGGCGCGGCTGGCTACACCTTC.

Details on this clonotype: Without the conserved terminal phenylalanine or tryptophan, this CDR3 likely stems from a read error. V gene TRBV12-3 or TRBV12-4 combines with J gene TRBJ2-2, with 7 positions matching TRBD1. There are 16 residues in the CDR3. With 5 bases clipped from V and 0 bases from J, the junction kept 6 bases outside the gene matches. The CDR3 DNA reads TGTGCCAGCAGTCCTCGGGACAGCGCGAACACCGGGGAGCTGTTTCTT. It codes for CASSPRDSANTGELFL.

This clonotype was seen many times. This chain joins TRBV12-3 or TRBV12-4 and TRBJ2-7; possible D gene TRBD2, 6 bases. V lost 5 bases, J lost 6 bases, and 11 bases lay in between. The CDR3 extends over 12 amino acids. The CDR3 sequence is CASSDGTGEQYF. CDR3 DNA: TGTGCCAGCAGTGACGGGACTGGCGAGCAGTACTTC.

This clonotype has ten or more counts. This chain connects TRBV29-1 to TRBJ1-2; 8 bases are shared with TRBD1. V was pared by 6 bases and J by 3 bases, with 3 bases of the junction left unmatched. Germline V gene lookup returns CDR1 SQVTM and CDR2 ANQGSEA. The CDR3 loop spans 12 amino acids. The CDR3 loop reads CSVLDRDYGYTF. Here the CDR3 DNA reads TGCAGCGTACTGGACAGGGACTATGGCTACACCTTC.

Turning to this clonotype: In this CDR3 the conserved last residue, phenylalanine or tryptophan, is missing, so a read error is likely. The genes are TRBV11-2 and TRBJ2-3; D unresolved. The V and J ends lost 5 bases and 2 bases respectively, with 8 bases between them. Germline V gene lookup returns CDR1 SGHAT and CDR2 FQNNGV. The CDR3 contains 13 residues. The CDR3 DNA follows: TGTGCCAGCAGCCTGGTGGACACAGATACGCAGTATCTT. This sequence encodes CASSLVDTDTQYL.

With respect to this clonotype: This is likely a read error, given that the CDR3 carries no conserved phenylalanine or tryptophan at its end. The V gene is TRBV12-3 or TRBV12-4, the J gene TRBJ2-6, with TRBD1 identical over 8 bases. Unmatched junction bases numbered 10, after V lost 11 bases and J lost 4 bases. The CDR3 covers 15 residues. CDR3 in DNA: TGTGCCGACAGGCAGACAGGGGACGGGGCCAACGTCCTGACTCTC. Translated, it gives CADRQTGDGANVLTL.

As regards this clonotype: An end of the junction differs from the germline gene, which may be a read error. CDR3 coding DNA: TGTGCCAGCACAAGGGACATGAAGGGCGAGCGGTACTTC. This encodes CASTRDMKGERYF. The rearrangement uses TRBV2 and TRBJ2-7; D possibly corresponds to TRBD1 (6 bases). CDR3 size: 13 residues. Per the germline V gene, CDR1 is SNHLY and CDR2 is FYNNEI. Supplemented by reference TRBV2 and TRBJ2-7, the full variable domain reads EPEVTQTPSHQVTQMGQEVILRCVPISNHLYFYWYRQILGQKVEFLVSFYNNEISEKSEIFDDQFSVERPDGSNFTLKIRSTKLEDSAMYFCASTRDMKGERYFGPGTRLTVT.

Remarks on this clonotype: The junction shows a germline mismatch at one end, possibly a read error. The rearrangement joins TRBV6-2 or TRBV6-3 to TRBJ2-1, with D perhaps matching TRBD1 (5 bases). The CDR3 runs 15 residues. Germline-derived CDR1 and CDR2 are MNHEY and SVGEGT. The CDR3 sequence is CTSSYSVGPSDEQFF. CDR3 nucleotides: TGTACCAGCAGTTACTCAGTGGGGCCTTCCGATGAGCAGTTCTTC.

On this clonotype itself: The junction departs from germline at one end; a sequencing error may be responsible. The chain has TRBV6-2 or TRBV6-3 and TRBJ2-1, with unresolved D. CDR1 MNHEY and CDR2 SVGEGT come from the germline V gene. This CDR3 comprises 17 residues. CDR3 amino acids: CGSSYSLRPSSYNEQFF. DNA of the CDR3: TGTGGCAGCAGTTACTCTCTGCGCCCCAGCTCCTACAATGAGCAGTTCTTC.

In the case of this clonotype: This sequence may be a read error, since a much larger clone differs from it by one base. This chain uses TRBV6-2 or TRBV6-3 with TRBJ2-1, with 7 bases fitting TRBD2. This CDR3 has 15 amino acids. Germline CDR1 is MNHEY and CDR2 is SVGEGT. CDR3 sequence (DNA): TGTGCCAGCAGTTACCAAGGCGGGAGATTGGATGAGCGGTTCTTC. It yields the protein CASSYQGGRLDERFF.

The J gene is TRBJ2-7, the V gene TRBV11-2; TRBD2 might be the D (5 bases). There are 15 residues in the CDR3. The ends were cut back, 7 bases at V and 4 bases at J, with 20 bases in the middle. Per germline, CDR1 SGHAT and CDR2 FQNNGV. The CDR3 DNA is TGTGCCAGCACCCTTGGGAGCGCGGTATTTTACGAGCAGTACTTC. Its translation is CASTLGSAVFYEQYF.

As to this clonotype: The junction departs from germline at one end; a sequencing error may be responsible. The chain uses TRBV6-2 or TRBV6-3 and TRBJ2-7; 10 bases fit TRBD2. Germline CDR1 reads MNHEY; CDR2 reads SVGEGT. The CDR3 length is 15 residues. CDR3 bases: TGTGCCAGAAGTTACTTGGCTAGCGGGAGATACGAGCAGTACTTC. Translation gives CARSYLASGRYEQYF.

This clonotype was counted only a few times. V and J are TRBV5-4 and TRBJ2-3, with 8 positions matching TRBD2. Germline CDR1 is SGHNT and CDR2 is YYREEE (reference sequence). V lost 1 base and J lost 0; bases outside the gene matches: 7. The CDR3 has 17 amino acids. As DNA, the CDR3 is TGTGCCAGCAGCTTGACAAGCGGCGGGGGGAGCACAGATACGCAGTATTTT. Translation gives CASSLTSGGGSTDTQYF.

This clonotype was counted a single time. The junction and the germline gene differ at one end; a read error may be behind it. V is TRBV6-2 or TRBV6-3 and J is TRBJ1-1; D possibly corresponds to TRBD1 (5 bases). The CDR3 sequence is 13 residues long. Per germline, CDR1 MNHEY and CDR2 SVGEGT. The CDR3 nucleotides read TGTGTCAGCAGTTACAGGAGGAACACTGAAGCTTTCTTT. This codes for CVSSYRRNTEAFF.

This clonotype was detected ten times or more. The chain joins TRBV11-2 to TRBJ2-5, with a weak D call TRBD1 (5 bases). Trimming cost V 5 bases and J 1 base, with 8 bases left between them. This CDR3 comprises 13 residues. The V gene's germline CDR1 is SGHAT and CDR2 FQNNGV. CDR3 sequence (DNA): TGTGCCAGCAGCAACAGGCCCCAAGAGACCCAGTACTTC. Amino acids: CASSNRPQETQYF.

This clonotype was counted a few times. The chain recombines TRBV30 with TRBJ2-1; D unclear. Trimming removed 2 bases at V and 16 bases at J, with 15 bases between. Germline V lookup: CDR1 GTSNPN, CDR2 SVGIG (reference sequence). The CDR3 loop spans 11 amino acids. CDR3 loop: CAWSSLSPPFF. CDR3 coding DNA: TGTGCCTGGAGTAGTCTTAGCCCACCCTTCTTC.

To note about this clonotype: A single base separates this from a much larger clone, so it may be a read error. The chain couples TRBV7-8 to TRBJ2-6; 8 bases are shared with TRBD1. CDR3 length: 16 amino acids. Germline CDR1 and CDR2: SGHVS and FQNEAQ. CDR3 DNA sequence: TGTGCCAACAGCCGATGGACAGGGTCCGGGGCCAACGTCCTGACTTTC. Its translation: CANSRWTGSGANVLTF.